Below, 27 T cell receptor beta chains from the same sample are listed, as sequenced in a study of T cell responses to AZD1222 COVID-19 vaccine. Assay: immunoSEQ multiplex PCR; the TCRdb copy retains only in-frame clones and omits some. The table has 150,000 or so clones, about 90% seen once; the top ten hold about 5.9%. The sequenced sample was peripheral blood, obtained 28 days after the second AZD1222 dose. The receptors were gathered from an adult who received the AZD1222 COVID-19 vaccine.

The CDR3 DNA follows: TGTGCCAGCAGCTTAGCGCAATCTAAGGGTGGCCACGAGCAGTACTTC. As protein: CASSLAQSKGGHEQYF. The V call is TRBV7-2, the J call TRBJ2-7, with D hard to call. There are 16 residues in the CDR3. Per germline, CDR1 SGHTA and CDR2 FQGNSA. The V gene lost 0 bases and the J gene lost 5 bases, with 17 bases spanning the gap.

The rearrangement links TRBV9 to TRBJ2-1; D tentatively reads TRBD1 or TRBD2 (6 bases each). In germline, CDR1 is SGDLS, CDR2 YYNGEE. Trimming removed 4 bases from V and 5 bases from J, with 16 bases in between. CDR3 length: 15 amino acids. The CDR3, as DNA: TGTGCCAGCAGCCCGAGAGCGAGGGGGGACAATGAGCAGTTCTTC. It codes for CASSPRARGDNEQFF.

This clone was seen a single time. V is TRBV6-5 and J is TRBJ2-5; D assignment may be TRBD1 or TRBD2 (5 bases each). The V and J ends lost 3 bases and 5 bases respectively, with 19 bases between them. CDR1 is MNHEY and CDR2 is SVGAGI in the germline V gene. The CDR3 spans 16 residues. In nucleotides, the CDR3 is TGTGCCAGCAGTTATCCCGGGACCTTAAGCCCGGAGACCCAGTACTTC. Its translation: CASSYPGTLSPETQYF.

V gene TRBV10-2 combines with J gene TRBJ1-4; D unresolved. V lost 2 bases and J 7 bases, leaving 11 bases between the germline ends. The CDR3 is 14 amino acids. Germline V gene sequence: CDR1 WSHSY, CDR2 SAAADI. CDR3 loop: CASSEPGGIEKLFF. The CDR3 DNA sequence: TGCGCCAGCAGTGAGCCGGGAGGGATTGAAAAACTGTTTTTT.

The chain joins TRBV19 to TRBJ2-7; D is unresolved. V was clipped by 5 bases and J by 2 bases, with 19 bases between them. Germline V gene data show CDR1 as LNHDA and CDR2 as SQIVND (reference sequence). The CDR3 runs to 16 residues. The CDR3 DNA follows: TGTGCCAGTAGTTCACAACATCGGACGGAAACCTACGAGCAGTACTTC. Its protein product is CASSSQHRTETYEQYF.

V and J are TRBV4-1 and TRBJ1-2; 7 nucleotides agree with TRBD1. Trimming took 0 bases from V and 3 from J; bases not matched to a gene: 4. The germline CDR1 and CDR2 sequences are MGHRA and YSYEKL. The CDR3 runs to 15 residues. The CDR3 DNA reads as TGCGCCAGCAGCCAAGATAGGGGGCCAGACTATGGCTACACCTTC. Translation: CASSQDRGPDYGYTF.

DNA for the CDR3: TGCGCCAGCAGCTTGACAGGGCCGCCGAACACTGAAGCTTTCTTT. Translated, it gives CASSLTGPPNTEAFF. The chain couples TRBV5-1 to TRBJ1-1; a possible D gene is TRBD1 (6 bases). Trimming stripped 1 base from V and 1 base from J, with 11 bases between. In germline, CDR1 is SGHRS, CDR2 YFSETQ. This CDR3 is 15 amino acids long. The complete variable domain, with remaining parts taken from reference TRBV5-1 and TRBJ1-1, reads KAGVTQTPRYLIKTRGQQVTLSCSPISGHRSVSWYQQTPGQGLQFLFEYFSETQRNKGNFPGRFSGRQFSNSRSEMNVSTLELGDSALYLCASSLTGPPNTEAFFGQGTRLTVV.

The chain is built from TRBV10-3 and TRBJ2-1, with D perhaps TRBD1 (5 bases). The ends were cut back, 7 bases at V and 8 bases at J, with 9 bases in the middle. The CDR3 consists of 11 residues. CDR1 is ENHRY, CDR2 SYGVKD, per germline. CDR3 DNA sequence: TGTGCCATCAAGGGGTTCGATGAGCAGTTCTTC. Amino acid sequence: CAIKGFDEQFF.

This chain uses TRBV5-4 with TRBJ2-2; 13 bases agree with TRBD2. The CDR3 loop spans 18 amino acids. Germline CDR1 is SGHNT and CDR2 is YYREEE (reference sequence). The V segment lost 4 bases and the J segment 2 bases; nucleotides outside the gene matches: 8. CDR3 loop: CASSPGLAGAINTGELFF. Here the CDR3 DNA reads TGTGCCAGCAGCCCAGGACTAGCGGGGGCCATAAACACCGGGGAGCTGTTTTTT.

In its sample, this clone was seen once. V usage is TRBV28 and J usage is TRBJ2-1, with D possibly matching TRBD1 (7 bases). The CDR3 is 15 amino acids. Per germline, CDR1 MDHEN and CDR2 SYDVKM. Trimming took off 7 bases at V and 4 bases at J, with 17 bases between the two ends. CDR3: CASTFGGTAYNEQFF. The CDR3 DNA follows: TGTGCCAGCACCTTTGGGGGGACAGCTTACAATGAGCAGTTCTTC.

The chain links TRBV30 to TRBJ1-4; D is possibly TRBD1 (5 bases). The CDR3 runs to 13 residues. V lost 2 bases and J 8 bases, leaving 12 bases between the germline ends. Germline lookup yields CDR1 GTSNPN and CDR2 SVGIG (reference sequence). CDR3 DNA: TGTGCCTGGAGTTTTTTCGAGGGGGAAAAACTGTTTTTT. Residues: CAWSFFEGEKLFF.

V and J are TRBV30 and TRBJ1-2; tentative D call: TRBD1 (6 bases). The CDR3 runs to 16 residues. V was trimmed by 0 bases and J by 0 bases, leaving 14 bases between them. Germline V gene sequence: CDR1 GTSNPN, CDR2 SVGIG (reference sequence). In nucleotides, the CDR3 is TGTGCCTGGAGTGTAAGGCGGACAGTTCCTAACTATGGCTACACCTTC. Translating it yields CAWSVRRTVPNYGYTF.

V gene TRBV5-1 combines with J gene TRBJ1-6; maybe TRBD1 (5 bases). This CDR3 is 15 amino acids long. Germline V gives CDR1 SGHRS, CDR2 YFSETQ. V was clipped by 0 bases and J by 4 bases, with 8 bases between them. The CDR3 loop is CASSLGQNYNSPLHF. The CDR3 nucleotides read TGCGCCAGCAGCTTGGGACAGAATTATAATTCACCCCTCCACTTT.

The rearrangement uses TRBV6-5 and TRBJ2-1; perhaps TRBD2 as D (6 bases). Germline CDR1 reads MNHEY; CDR2 reads SVGAGI. The CDR3 extends over 12 amino acids. Trimming removed 5 bases from V and 8 bases from J, with 10 bases in between. CDR3 sequence reads: CASSRRGDEQFF. CDR3 nucleotides: TGTGCCAGCAGTAGGAGGGGCGATGAGCAGTTCTTC.

The rearrangement joins TRBV6-5 to TRBJ1-2; 11 bases are a match to TRBD1. Germline values: CDR1 MNHEY, CDR2 SVGAGI. Trimming cost V 6 bases and J 3 bases; bases outside gene matches: 6. CDR3 length: 15 residues. The CDR3 protein is CASSRTGGIDYGYTF. DNA of the CDR3: TGTGCCAGCAGCCGGACAGGGGGCATCGACTATGGCTACACCTTC.

Here the CDR3 reads CASSPSGTKSYEQYF. In nucleotides, the CDR3 is TGTGCCAGCAGTCCGTCCGGGACAAAGAGTTACGAGCAGTACTTC. The J gene is TRBJ2-7, the V gene TRBV28; D perhaps matches TRBD1 (6 bases). CDR1 is MDHEN and CDR2 is SYDVKM in the germline V gene. The CDR3 has 15 residues. V dropped 5 bases and J dropped 4 bases, with 18 bases sitting between them.

The rearrangement links TRBV7-2 to TRBJ2-3; D call uncertain. Germline values: CDR1 SGHTA, CDR2 FQGNSA. V lost 0 bases, J lost 0 bases, and 7 bases lay in between. The CDR3 is 15 amino acids. CDR3 sequence: CASSLAAASTDTQYF. CDR3 DNA: TGTGCCAGCAGCTTAGCGGCAGCCAGCACAGATACGCAGTATTTT. Complete variable domain (other parts from reference TRBV7-2 and TRBJ2-3): GAGVSQSPSNKVTEKGKDVELRCDPISGHTALYWYRQSLGQGLEFLIYFQGNSAPDKSGLPSDRFSAERTGGSVSTLTIQRTQQEDSAVYLCASSLAAASTDTQYFGPGTRLTVL.

The chain links TRBV6-5 to TRBJ1-6; D is perhaps TRBD1 (5 bases). Trimming pared 0 bases from V and 8 bases from J, leaving 14 bases between. The CDR3 runs 16 residues. In germline, CDR1 is MNHEY, CDR2 SVGAGI. CDR3 protein: CASSYSSARVHSPLHF. The CDR3, as DNA: TGTGCCAGCAGTTACTCCTCGGCCAGGGTTCATTCACCCCTCCACTTT.

The chain joins TRBV7-6 to TRBJ1-3; D is perhaps TRBD1 (6 bases). Germline CDR1 and CDR2: SGHVS and FNYEAQ. The CDR3 runs to 17 residues. V was shortened by 2 bases and J by 4 bases, with 18 bases between the two germline ends. For the CDR3, the DNA is TGTGCCAGCAGCTTACAACCCCCAGGGGCAGACGGAAACACCATATATTTT. Its protein is CASSLQPPGADGNTIYF. The full variable domain, rest sourced from reference TRBV7-6 and TRBJ1-3, is GAGVSQSPRYKVTKRGQDVALRCDPISGHVSLYWYRQALGQGPEFLTYFNYEAQQDKSGLPNDRFSAERPEGSISTLTIQRTEQRDSAMYRCASSLQPPGADGNTIYFGEGSWLTVV.

The CDR3 here is CASSHPMGGNTDEQFF. CDR3 nucleotide sequence: TGTGCCAGCAGCCACCCTATGGGAGGGAACACAGATGAGCAGTTCTTC. The chain uses TRBV3-1 (or the pseudogene TRBV3-2) and TRBJ2-1; 7 nucleotides match TRBD2. Per the germline V gene, CDR1 is LGHDT and CDR2 is YNNKEL (reference sequence). Trimming cost V 3 bases and J 8 bases; bases outside gene matches: 13. This CDR3 comprises 16 residues.

V and J are TRBV7-3 and TRBJ2-7; D unresolved. CDR3 size: 15 residues. Deletions cut 2 bases from V and 0 bases from J, with 11 bases between. Looked up from germline, CDR1 is SGHTA and CDR2 is FQGTGA. CDR3 sequence: CASSLQGGSSYEQYF. The CDR3 coding sequence is TGTGCCAGCAGCTTACAAGGCGGAAGCTCCTACGAGCAGTACTTC.

The V call is TRBV28, the J call TRBJ1-1; D possibly corresponds to TRBD1 (5 bases). Trimming took 4 bases from V and 11 from J, leaving 17 bases between them. This CDR3 is 13 amino acids long. CDR1 and CDR2 (germline): MDHEN, SYDVKM. In DNA form, the CDR3 reads TGTGCCAGCAGTTCGCAAGCGGGGCGACGGGCTTTCTTT. Translation gives CASSSQAGRRAFF.

CDR3 sequence (DNA): TGTGCCAGCAGCTTAGTGGGTGACACAGATACGCAGTATTTT. Translation gives CASSLVGDTDTQYF. The chain joins TRBV6-4 to TRBJ2-3; D not certain. The CDR3 consists of 14 residues. Germline lookup yields CDR1 MRHNA and CDR2 SNTAGT. Trimming took 6 bases from V and 2 from J, leaving 12 bases between them.

About this clone itself: A read error may account for a junction end that differs from germline. The V call is TRBV24-1, the J call TRBJ2-5; TRBD1 aligns across 7 bases. Germline-derived CDR1 and CDR2 are KGHDR and SFDVKD. The CDR3 is made up of 15 amino acids. The CDR3 loop reads CATSDAGTASEAQYF. The CDR3 nucleotides read TGTGCCACCAGTGATGCCGGGACAGCTTCAGAGGCCCAGTACTTC.

The gene calls are TRBV11-3 and TRBJ2-1, with TRBD2 matching over 9 bases. There are 17 residues in the CDR3. Trimming at V came to 1 base and at J to 5 bases, leaving 9 bases not matched to a gene. CDR1 and CDR2 (germline): SGHNT, YENEEA. DNA for the CDR3: TGTGCCAGCAGCTTAGGTGGGGCTAGCGGGACGGACAATGAGCAGTTCTTC. As protein: CASSLGGASGTDNEQFF.

The DNA of the CDR3 is TGTGCCAGCAAATCGACAGGGTACAATGAGCAGTTCTTC. Translating it yields CASKSTGYNEQFF. The chain joins TRBV12-3 or TRBV12-4 to TRBJ2-1, with 7 bases matching TRBD1. The V and J ends lost 7 bases and 4 bases, in that order; junction bases with no gene match: 4. This CDR3 is 13 amino acids long.

This clone was recorded only once. This CDR3 is also generated by other DNA sequences in the sample. This chain uses TRBV30 with TRBJ2-7; D not certain. Trimming took 0 bases from V and 3 from J, leaving 3 bases between them. This CDR3 is 11 amino acids long. Germline values: CDR1 GTSNPN, CDR2 SVGIG (reference sequence). CDR3 loop: CAWSVFYEQYF. In DNA, the CDR3 is TGTGCCTGGAGTGTATTCTACGAGCAGTACTTC.